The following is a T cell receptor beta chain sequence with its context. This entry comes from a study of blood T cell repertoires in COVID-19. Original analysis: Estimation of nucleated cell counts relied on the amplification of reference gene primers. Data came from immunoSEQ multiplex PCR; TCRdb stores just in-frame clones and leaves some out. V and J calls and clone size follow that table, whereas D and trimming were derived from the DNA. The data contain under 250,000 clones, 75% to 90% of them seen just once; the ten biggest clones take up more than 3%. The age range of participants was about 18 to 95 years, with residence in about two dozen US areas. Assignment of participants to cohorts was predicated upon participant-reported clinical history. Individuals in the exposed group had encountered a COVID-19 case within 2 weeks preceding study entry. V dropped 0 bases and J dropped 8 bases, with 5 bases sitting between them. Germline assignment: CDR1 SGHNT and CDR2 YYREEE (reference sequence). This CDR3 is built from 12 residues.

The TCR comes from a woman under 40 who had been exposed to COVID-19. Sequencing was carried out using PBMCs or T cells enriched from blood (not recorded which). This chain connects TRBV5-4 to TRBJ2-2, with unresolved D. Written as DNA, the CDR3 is TGTGCCAGCAGCTTGGAGAGGGGGGAGCTGTTTTTT. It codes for CASSLERGELFF.